The following is a T cell receptor (beta chain) sequence with its context. It lacks a known antigen. The sample holds no much larger clone one base away, and base qualities are not on file. This sample stems from a study of memory CD4+ T cells and cytomegalovirus serostatus (dated by TCRdb to between 2018 and 2020). In the study overall: A total of about 33 healthy Belgian adults, of whom 9 were CMV seropositive and 24 were CMV seronegative, were included in the cohort. The study sequenced CD4+ memory TCRbeta repertoires of a Belgian cohort with known cytomegalovirus serostatus to replicate a published TCR-based CMV serostatus classifier.

A FACSAria II was used to sort memory CD4+ T cells, defined as single viable CD3+CD4+CD8-CD45RO+ cells. CMV serostatus was determined with a Roche Elecsys assay detecting serum IgG against CMV pp150, pp28, p38 and p52. Once the samples were thawed, total CD4+ T cells were enriched through positive selection using CD4 magnetic microbeads. Samples originated from another study that specifically interrogated the CD4+ T cell memory repertoire. Peripheral blood mononuclear cells were isolated and cryopreserved according to standard operating procedures, and serum was stored at -80 degrees C. Staining used CD3-PerCP (BW264/56), CD4-APC (RPA-T4), CD45RO-PE (UCHT1) and CD8-Pacific Orange (3B5) antibodies, with Sytox blue excluding non-viable cells. The Quick-DNA Microprep Kit was used to extract genomic DNA from the sorted cells. TCRbeta DNA was amplified with the immunoSEQ hsTCRbeta kit following the manufacturer's protocol. An Illumina MiSeq instrument was used to sequence the TCRbeta libraries. The authors' pipeline ran thus. Once out-of-frame sequences had been removed, millions of distinct TCRbeta sequences were left, which works out to an average of roughly 70,000 per individual. Each individual was scored by the count of fewer than 200 previously reported CMV-associated TCRbeta sequences and the total productive distinct TCRbeta count. A beta-binomial model was reimplemented in Python, and scikit-learn random forests with default parameters were trained on US cohort data. Classifier performance on the Belgian cohort was reported as the median AUC with percentile confidence intervals calculated over 10,000 bootstrap iterations. TCRdb limited this immuneACCESS table to in-frame rearrangements with V and J called. A share of clones is missing; checked studies link under half to unresolved V genes, and the rest is unexplained. D and trimming come from the DNA, and the V and J calls and clone size come from that table. Across this sample there are under 45,000 clones, with around 78% seen only once. The biggest ten clones account for under 7.5% of the sample.

Overall results and qualifications from the work: The results were interpreted as suggesting that the CMV-associated TCR signature is mostly present in the CD4+ memory repertoire. Only CD4+CD45RO+ memory cells were sequenced, in contrast to the original study, in which naive and memory CD4+ and CD8+ populations were covered. On the Belgian cohort, the classifier built on the original framework reached a median bootstrapped AUC of almost 0.96, with a 95% CI of 0.76-1.00. For CMV serostatus prediction, a median bootstrapped AUC of approximately 0.95 was reached with the original framework, and a median bootstrapped AUC of around 0.89 was reached with a US-trained random forest. Of fewer than 200 previously reported CMV-associated TCRbeta sequences, approximately 64 appeared in the CD4+ memory repertoires, each in one to five individuals.

This TCR came from an adult in good health and CMV-seronegative. The sequenced sample consisted of memory CD4+ T cells from blood.

The CDR3 has the sequence CASSVGGTGNTEAFF. The nucleotide sequence reads as follows: TGTGCCAGCAGCGTAGGAGGGACAGGGAACACTGAAGCTTTCTTT. This chain is built from TRBV9 and TRBJ1-1, and 8 junctional nucleotides match TRBD1. V trim: 0 bases; J trim: 1 base; unmatched bases: 2. From its cysteine to its phenylalanine, the CDR3 spans 15 amino acids. The CDR3 DNA has 45 bases and is translated from base 1. The germline V gene sets CDR1 to SGDLS and CDR2 to YYNGEE.